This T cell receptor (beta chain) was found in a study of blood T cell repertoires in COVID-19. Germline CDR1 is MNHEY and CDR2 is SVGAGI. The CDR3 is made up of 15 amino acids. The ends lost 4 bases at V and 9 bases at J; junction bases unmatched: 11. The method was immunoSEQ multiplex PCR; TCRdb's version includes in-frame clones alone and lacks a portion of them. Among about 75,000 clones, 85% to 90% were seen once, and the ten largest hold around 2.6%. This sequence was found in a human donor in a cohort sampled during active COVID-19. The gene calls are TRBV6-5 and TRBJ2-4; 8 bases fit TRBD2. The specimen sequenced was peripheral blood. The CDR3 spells CASSSLRGGRGIQYF. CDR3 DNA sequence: TGTGCCAGCAGTTCCCTCCGGGGGGGTCGAGGCATTCAGTACTTC.